This TCR beta chain stems from a study of low-dose radiotherapy and immunotherapy resistance in tumors. Study overall: Every 2 weeks, cohort 1 got 0.5 Gy, reaching 6.5 Gy to the planning target volume. Daily, from cycle 1 day 1 and for four cycles, patients took oral aspirin 300 mg.

All of the donors were given nivolumab, ipilimumab, aspirin, low-dose cyclophosphamide and low-dose radiotherapy as part of RACIN, a single-arm trial. Eligibility required advanced solid tumors lacking tumor-infiltrating lymphocytes. Germline lookup yields CDR1 SEHNR and CDR2 FQNEAQ (reference sequence). The CDR3 totals 14 residues. TRAV- and TRBV-specific primers, spanning alpha and beta chains, primed first-strand cDNA. Amplification, which lasted approximately 20 PCR cycles, used a constant-region primer and V-primer adapter to amplify TCRs. In TCRdb, the reads were re-called with MiXCR into one record per CDR3 protein. This sample has about 9,600 distinct CDR3 sequences, with around 79% found just once. Concerning this clonotype: Compared with germline, one end of the junction differs, possibly owing to a read error.

The clonotype comes from a human donor with advanced metastatic prostate, ovarian, gallbladder or colorectal cancer (not recorded which). This table probably holds off-target reads from a library built for another chain. The chain carries TRBV7-9 and TRBJ2-1; 9 bases line up with TRBD2. CDR3 nucleotides: TGTGTCAGCAGCTTAGCGGGAGCCCACAATGAGCAGTTCTTC. This translates into CVSSLAGAHNEQFF.